This T cell receptor (beta chain) derives from a study of shared clonotypes between healthy human individuals. Turning to the study itself: Donors were a couple of women and a few men aged 18 to 49.

General study findings and limits: Clonotype sharing among the donors was expected to vary with sequencing depth.

Terminally differentiated effector memory CD45RA+ cells were excluded from the naive CD8 cells, which were CD45RO-negative and positively selected for CCR7. Everyone who donated was a Caucasian adult who lived in Nashville, Tennessee. Assay execution proceeded at the deep level. Sequenced by immunoSEQ multiplex PCR; TCRdb stores in-frame clones only, minus some. The profile covers 500,000 to 700,000 clones, with roughly 95% appearing a single time and 0.11% taken by the ten largest. As to this clone: Its antigen is unknown.

The sample was naive CD8+ T cells sorted from blood. This TCR was recovered from a woman aged 30 to 39 in good health.

CDR3 bases: TGCGCCAGCAGCTACCGGGGGCTAGAGGCCTACGAGCAGTACTTC. This translates into CASSYRGLEAYEQYF. The chain employs TRBV4-1 and TRBJ2-7; D tentatively reads TRBD1 or TRBD2 (6 bases each). Germline V gene sequence: CDR1 MGHRA, CDR2 YSYEKL. Trimming took off 5 bases at V and 2 bases at J, with 16 bases between the two ends. The CDR3 is 15 amino acids.